One and the same sample provided the 4 T cell receptor beta chains below, sequenced in a study of cytomegalovirus exposure and HLA in healthy donors. The PCR contained 60 Vbeta and 13 Jbeta primers. The method was immunoSEQ multiplex PCR; TCRdb's version includes in-frame clones alone and lacks a portion of them. This sample carries over 100,000 clones, around 80% of them seen once, and the ten largest clones take 22%. The sequenced sample consisted of PBMCs. The receptors originated from a man aged 30 to 39 in good health and CMV-seropositive.

The rearrangement uses TRBV5-3 and TRBJ2-2, with TRBD2 matching 10 bases. TRBV5-3 belongs to the ORF category, with a function that is uncertain. This CDR3 is 17 amino acids long. V lost 3 bases, J lost 0 bases, and 5 bases stayed unmatched. The CDR3 sequence: CARSSWTSGTNTGELFF. The DNA of the CDR3 is TGTGCCAGAAGCTCATGGACTAGCGGAACGAACACCGGGGAGCTGTTTTTT.

The CDR3, as DNA: TGTGCCACCCTGGGACTAGGCCATGAGCAGTTCTTC. Residues: CATLGLGHEQFF. The rearrangement joins TRBV6-5 to TRBJ2-1; 8 bases align to TRBD2. The CDR3 runs to 12 residues. In germline, CDR1 is MNHEY, CDR2 SVGAGI. V shed 10 bases, J shed 8 bases, and the junction held 7 bases outside the gene matches.

The rearrangement uses TRBV2 and TRBJ1-1; unclear D gene. In germline, CDR1 is SNHLY, CDR2 FYNNEI. The length of the CDR3 is 12 residues. V lost 6 bases, J lost 11 bases, and 16 bases lay in between. This chain's CDR3 is CASSDTTRRAFF. In DNA, the CDR3 is TGTGCCAGCAGCGATACTACTCGGAGGGCTTTCTTT.

CDR3 loop: CASSEGVTQYF. The CDR3 region has the DNA TGTGCCAGCAGTGAGGGCGTGACCCAGTACTTC. The chain employs TRBV2 and TRBJ2-5; D is undetermined. Germline V gene data show CDR1 as SNHLY and CDR2 as FYNNEI. The V and J ends lost 3 bases and 7 bases respectively, with 6 bases between them. This CDR3 comprises 11 residues.